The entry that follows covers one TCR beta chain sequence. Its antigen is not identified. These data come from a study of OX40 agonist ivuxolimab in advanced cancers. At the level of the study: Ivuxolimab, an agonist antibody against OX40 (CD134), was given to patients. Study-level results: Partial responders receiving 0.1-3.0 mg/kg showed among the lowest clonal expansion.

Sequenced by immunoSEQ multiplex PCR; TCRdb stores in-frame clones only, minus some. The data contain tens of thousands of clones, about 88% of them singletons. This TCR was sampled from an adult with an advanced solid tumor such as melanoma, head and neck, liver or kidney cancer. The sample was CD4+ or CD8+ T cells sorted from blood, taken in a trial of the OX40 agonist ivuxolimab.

The CDR3 spells CASSLTVSGNTIYF. CDR3 in DNA: TGTGCCAGCAGCCTGACAGTCTCTGGAAACACCATATATTTT. The chain couples TRBV7-2 to TRBJ1-3; a possible D gene is TRBD1 (5 bases). CDR1 and CDR2 (germline): SGHTA, FQGNSA. The CDR3 sequence is 14 residues long. Trimming pared 5 bases from V and 0 bases from J, leaving 8 bases between. Combining the CDR3 with reference TRBV7-2 and TRBJ1-3 gives the whole variable domain GAGVSQSPSNKVTEKGKDVELRCDPISGHTALYWYRQSLGQGLEFLIYFQGNSAPDKSGLPSDRFSAERTGGSVSTLTIQRTQQEDSAVYLCASSLTVSGNTIYFGEGSWLTVV.